Given below is one T cell receptor (beta chain) in context. This specimen comes from a study of blood T cell repertoires in COVID-19. Study in general: Specimens from acute and convalescent COVID-19 originated in the United States, Italy and Spain.

Clones were read by immunoSEQ multiplex PCR, and TCRdb kept only the in-frame ones, dropping some. Seen here are around 110,000 clones, almost 85% observed once, and the top ten hold about 8%. CDR3 size: 15 residues. CDR1 is GTSNPN and CDR2 is SVGIG in the germline V gene (reference sequence). V dropped 4 bases and J dropped 7; count of bases not matched to a gene: 8. This receptor was taken from a man aged 65 to 85 with active or convalescent COVID-19. Input material: peripheral blood. This chain uses TRBV30 with TRBJ1-6, with 9 bases matching TRBD1. The DNA for the CDR3 is TGTGCCTGGAACACTGGGACAGGGCTAAATTCACCCCTCCACTTT. Translation gives CAWNTGTGLNSPLHF.